Listed below are T cell receptor beta chains from one sample, sequenced in a study of blood T cell repertoires in COVID-19. The assay was immunoSEQ multiplex PCR, and TCRdb's table has in-frame clones only and misses some. This table holds about 300,000 clones, approximately 88% found once. The sample taken for sequencing was peripheral blood. The source of these receptors is a woman younger than 45 who had recovered from COVID-19. CDR3s include the opening cysteine and the closing phenylalanine or tryptophan. The order of the fields is J gene, D gene, clone size, V gene, CDR3 DNA, CDR3 protein. The D gene is left open where the match is weak. Size tells how often a clone was seen (once, few, many) or the class of an expanded clone, and some rows leave it out.

>TRBJ1-4|-|-|TRBV7-2
TGTGCCAGCAGCCCCTTGGGGGGGGTGGATGAAAAACTGTTTTTT
CASSPLGGVDEKLFF
>TRBJ2-4|-|-|TRBV29-1
TGCAGCGTCTCACCACTAGCCAAAAACATTCAGTACTTC
CSVSPLAKNIQYF
>TRBJ1-2|-|-|TRBV6-4
TGTGCCAGCAGCAACACAGACGGCGGGGGCTATGGCTACACCTTC
CASSNTDGGGYGYTF
>TRBJ2-3|TRBD2|few|TRBV7-3
TGTGCCAGCAGCTTACTAGCGGGCACAGATACGCAGTATTTT
CASSLLAGTDTQYF
>TRBJ2-7|-|-|TRBV10-3
TGTGCCATCAGGGCGGGGGCGATTAACGAGCAGTACTTC
CAIRAGAINEQYF
>TRBJ1-1|-|-|TRBV24-1
TGTGCCACCAGTGATGGGACTCAGAACACTGAAGCTTTCTTT
CATSDGTQNTEAFF
>TRBJ2-5|-|-|TRBV12-3/TRBV12-4
TGTGCCAGCAGTCAGACATCAAGGGAGACCCAGTACTTC
CASSQTSRETQYF
>TRBJ2-3|TRBD1|-|TRBV6-2/TRBV6-3
TGTGCCAGCAGTTGGGGACAGGGGGCGGATACGCAGTATTTT
CASSWGQGADTQYF
>TRBJ1-2|-|-|TRBV5-1
TGCGCCAGCAGCCCAGGTGGTGGGGCCGGCTATGGCTACACCTTC
CASSPGGGAGYGYTF
>TRBJ1-6|TRBD1|-|TRBV5-1
TGCGCCAGCAGTCTGGGACAGTGGAGCGGAACCCTCCACTTT
CASSLGQWSGTLHF
>TRBJ2-7|-|-|TRBV7-9
TGTGCCAGCAGCTATCAGGGTTCCTACGAGCAGTACTTC
CASSYQGSYEQYF
>TRBJ2-3|-|-|TRBV5-1
TGCGCCAGCAGCTTGGACAGGGTGAATACGCAGTATTTT
CASSLDRVNTQYF
>TRBJ1-6|TRBD1|-|TRBV7-2
TGTGCCAGCAGCTTAGACCGGGACAGGGCTTCACCCCTCCACTTT
CASSLDRDRASPLHF
>TRBJ1-4|TRBD1|-|TRBV27
TGTGCCAGCGGGGACAGGGCTGAAAAACTGTTTTTT
CASGDRAEKLFF
>TRBJ1-1|-|-|TRBV29-1
TGCAGCGTTTTTTTGAGGGACTCTAGAGGTGAAGCTTTCTTT
CSVFLRDSRGEAFF
>TRBJ1-2|-|-|TRBV21-1
TGTGCCCCCGGGTATGGCTACACCTTC
CAPGYGYTF
>TRBJ1-1|-|-|TRBV19
TGTGCCAGTAGTCAAAGTCAAGCGGGCACTGAAGCTTTCTTT
CASSQSQAGTEAFF
>TRBJ2-2|-|-|TRBV29-1
TGCAGCGTTACCTCAGCGAACACCGGGGAGCTGTTTTTT
CSVTSANTGELFF
>TRBJ1-5|-|few|TRBV4-1
TGCGCCAGCAGCCAAGGTACAGGGTATCAGCCCCAGCATTTT
CASSQGTGYQPQHF
>TRBJ1-2|-|-|TRBV24-1
TGTGCCACCAGTGTTCAGGGGTCTCGTGGCTACACCTTC
CATSVQGSRGYTF
>TRBJ2-7|-|-|TRBV27
TGTGCCAGCAGTTTATCATCAGGATACGAGCAGTACTTC
CASSLSSGYEQYF
>TRBJ2-3|TRBD2|-|TRBV5-1
TGCGCCAGCAGCGGACAGACTAGCGGGGGCCCAGATACGCAGTATTTT
CASSGQTSGGPDTQYF
>TRBJ2-7|-|few|TRBV6-1
TGTGCCAGCAGTGAAGCGGGGGCCCCTGTGACCTACGAGCAGTACTTC
CASSEAGAPVTYEQYF
>TRBJ1-1|TRBD1|-|TRBV7-8
TGTGCCAGCAGCAACCCGGGGACAGGGATTAAGAACACTGAAGCTTTCTTT
CASSNPGTGIKNTEAFF
>TRBJ2-7|-|-|TRBV5-1
TGCGCCAGCAGCTTGGCGACACAGGGAACCTACGAGCAGTACTTC
CASSLATQGTYEQYF